Below, 32 T cell receptor beta chains from the same sample are listed, as sequenced in a study of breast tumors, draining lymph nodes, adjacent tissues. TCRdb processed the multiplex PCR reads anew with MiXCR; each CDR3 protein has one entry. The sample shows about 47,000 distinct CDR3 sequences, roughly 24% of them seen only once. Specimen: breast tumor tissue. Source of these receptors: a female donor with breast cancer. Some clones in this sample may be carry-over from other donors' samples.

The sample holds many counts of this clonotype. The V gene is TRBV10-3, the J gene TRBJ1-4; tentative D call: TRBD1 (5 bases). Looked up from germline, CDR1 is ENHRY and CDR2 is SYGVKD. Trimming left V 3 bases short and J 5 bases short, with 16 bases between. The CDR3 length is 16 residues. CDR3 sequence reads: CAISEGEDRPNEKLFF. For the CDR3, the DNA is TGTGCCATCAGTGAAGGGGAGGATAGGCCAAATGAAAAACTGTTTTTT.

This clonotype showed up many times. V and J are TRBV6-6 and TRBJ2-3; tentative D call: TRBD1 (6 bases). Looked up from germline, CDR1 is MNHNY and CDR2 is SVGAGI (reference sequence). V was cut by 6 bases and J by 6 bases, with 19 bases left in between. The CDR3 sequence is 15 residues long. The CDR3 loop reads CASRSRDTAADTQYF. CDR3 sequence (DNA): TGTGCCAGCAGGTCCAGGGACACGGCGGCGGATACGCAGTATTTT.

This clonotype was observed many times. The J gene is TRBJ1-6, the V gene TRBV19; a possible D gene is TRBD1 (6 bases). The length of the CDR3 is 18 residues. Germline V gene data show CDR1 as LNHDA and CDR2 as SQIVND (reference sequence). V lost 6 bases and J lost 0, with 18 bases in between. The CDR3 nucleotides read TGTGCCAGTAGCAAGAACAGGGTTGGGAGCTCCTATAATTCACCCCTCCACTTT. Translating it yields CASSKNRVGSSYNSPLHF.

Points on this clonotype: This may be a read error, as it is one base from a much larger clone. J is TRBJ1-2 and V is TRBV3-1; tentative D call: TRBD1 (5 bases). The CDR3 totals 18 residues. V lost 0 bases and J lost 0, with 17 bases in between. CDR1 is LGHDT and CDR2 is YNNKEL in the germline V gene (reference sequence). In DNA form, the CDR3 reads TGTGCCAGCAGCCAAGAGGGGCAGGGCTCCTCCTCTAACTATGGCTACACCTTC. It yields the protein CASSQEGQGSSSNYGYTF.

Ten or more counts support this clonotype. This CDR3 is CASGRGKDYEQYF. The CDR3 DNA reads TGCGCCAGCGGGAGAGGGAAAGACTACGAGCAGTACTTC. The chain has TRBV4-1 and TRBJ2-7; the D gene is possibly TRBD2 (5 bases). This CDR3 contains 13 residues. V was pared by 8 bases and J by 3 bases, with 14 bases between. The germline gives CDR1 MGHRA, CDR2 YSYEKL.

This clonotype was seen ten or more times. The chain combines TRBV20-1 with TRBJ2-3; 10 nucleotides line up with TRBD2. Per the germline V gene, CDR1 is DFQATT and CDR2 is SNEGSKA (reference sequence). This CDR3 has 14 amino acids. V was clipped by 3 bases and J by 4 bases; unmatched bases: 4. CDR3 loop: CSARRLAGPDTQYF. CDR3 sequence (DNA): TGCAGTGCTAGGAGACTAGCGGGCCCAGATACGCAGTATTTT.

This clonotype was detected many times. The chain links TRBV12-3 or TRBV12-4 to TRBJ1-2, with D uncertain. This CDR3 has 16 amino acids. Trimming shortened V by 0 bases and J by 4 bases, and 15 bases separated the two germline ends. In nucleotides, the CDR3 is TGTGCCAGCAGTTTAGCCGGGAGATCAGCTAGCTATGGCTACACCTTC. Translated, it gives CASSLAGRSASYGYTF.

This clonotype was counted between two and nine times. The rearrangement uses TRBV18 and TRBJ2-5; D is perhaps TRBD1 or TRBD2 (5 bases each). Germline lookup yields CDR1 KGHSH and CDR2 LQKENI. The CDR3 loop spans 15 amino acids. V was shortened by 0 bases and J by 1 base, with 9 bases between the two germline ends. The CDR3 spells CASSPPGRVQETQYF. The CDR3 DNA reads TGTGCCAGCTCACCACCGGGACGCGTCCAAGAGACCCAGTACTTC.

In this sample, this clonotype turned up many times. The chain combines TRBV5-5 with TRBJ2-5; D unclear. Germline V gene data show CDR1 as SGHKS and CDR2 as YYEKEE (reference sequence). The germline V and J ends were trimmed by 4 bases and 4 bases, with 5 bases remaining between them. CDR3 size: 11 residues. The CDR3 reads CASSLLETQYF. The CDR3 region has the DNA TGTGCCAGCAGCCTTCTAGAGACCCAGTACTTC.

This clonotype was counted at least ten times. The J gene is TRBJ1-6, the V gene TRBV14; D remains ambiguous. The CDR3 is made up of 16 amino acids. V lost 3 bases to trimming and J lost 6 bases, with 15 bases between them. CDR1 is SGHDN, CDR2 FVKESK, per germline. CDR3: CASSHLRTGGNSPLHF. In DNA, the CDR3 is TGTGCCAGCAGCCACCTCCGAACGGGAGGTAATTCACCCCTCCACTTT.

A remark on this clonotype: Its ends do not fully match the called genes, so a read error is possible. This chain uses TRBV28 with TRBJ1-4, with 9 bases fitting TRBD1. The CDR3 spans 14 residues. The germline V gene encodes CDR1 MDHEN and CDR2 SYDVKM. The CDR3 loop is CASSSQGAGERLFF. The CDR3 bases are TGTGCTAGCAGCTCACAGGGGGCAGGTGAAAGACTGTTTTTT.

This clonotype appeared many times. CDR3 residues: CASEGRLSRGSSSYEQYF. CDR3 bases: TGTGCCAGCGAAGGAAGGTTGTCGAGAGGGTCCTCCTCCTACGAGCAGTACTTC. This chain uses TRBV2 with TRBJ2-7, with D perhaps matching TRBD2 (5 bases). Germline V lookup: CDR1 SNHLY, CDR2 FYNNEI. This CDR3 region has 18 residues. Trimming removed 8 bases at V and 0 bases at J, with 26 bases between.

Details on this clonotype: This may be a read error, as it is one base from a much larger clone. V is TRBV29-1 and J is TRBJ2-5; D gene unclear. The ends were cut back, 4 bases at V and 4 bases at J, with 10 bases in the middle. The CDR3 has 12 residues. The germline V gene has CDR1 SQVTM and CDR2 ANQGSEA. The CDR3 bases are TGCAGCGTTGCGAGTTTTAGAGAGACCCAGTACTTC. Translation gives CSVASFRETQYF. Supplemented by reference TRBV29-1 and TRBJ2-5, the full variable domain reads SAVISQKPSRDICQRGTSLTIQCQVDSQVTMMFWYRQQPGQSLTLIATANQGSEATYESGFVIDKFPISRPNLTFSTLTVSNMSPEDSSIYLCSVASFRETQYFGPGTRLLVL.

This clonotype was counted only a few times. The rearrangement joins TRBV29-1 to TRBJ2-6; D unclear. CDR3 length: 21 residues. Trimming shortened V by 7 bases and J by 3 bases, and 34 bases separated the two germline ends. Germline-derived CDR1 and CDR2 are SQVTM and ANQGSEA. The CDR3 loop is CSATTRRVRAARVYGANVLTF. The DNA of the CDR3 is TGCAGCGCCACCACCCGGAGAGTTAGGGCCGCTCGGGTCTATGGGGCCAACGTCCTGACTTTC.

The chain joins TRBV7-2 to TRBJ2-5, with D perhaps TRBD2 (7 bases). The germline CDR1 and CDR2 sequences are SGHTA and FQGNSA. The V gene lost 6 bases and the J gene lost 5 bases, with 16 bases spanning the gap. The CDR3 is 14 amino acids. CDR3 residues: CASRWWGGAETQYF. The CDR3 nucleotides are TGTGCCAGCAGATGGTGGGGGGGGGCGGAGACCCAGTACTTC. Complete variable domain (other parts from reference TRBV7-2 and TRBJ2-5): GAGVSQSPSNKVTEKGKDVELRCDPISGHTALYWYRQSLGQGLEFLIYFQGNSAPDKSGLPSDRFSAERTGGSVSTLTIQRTQQEDSAVYLCASRWWGGAETQYFGPGTRLLVL.

This clonotype was detected many times. V gene TRBV20-1 combines with J gene TRBJ1-5; D uncertain. Germline-derived CDR1 and CDR2 are DFQATT and SNEGSKA (reference sequence). V lost 0 bases and J 4 bases, leaving 13 bases between the germline ends. The CDR3 length is 15 residues. Here the CDR3 reads CSARDLYSVNQPQHF. CDR3 bases: TGCAGTGCTAGAGATCTTTATTCGGTAAATCAGCCCCAGCATTTT.

The J gene is TRBJ2-1, the V gene TRBV10-3, with a weak D call TRBD1 (6 bases). Germline V gene sequence: CDR1 ENHRY, CDR2 SYGVKD. Between the trimmed V and J ends, which lost 6 bases and 4 bases, there was a span of 16 bases. There are 15 residues in the CDR3. CDR3 bases: TGTGCCATCAGCCCGCAGGGGCGGACGTACAATGAGCAGTTCTTC. It translates to CAISPQGRTYNEQFF.

This clonotype was detected ten times or more. The chain carries TRBV12-3 or TRBV12-4 and TRBJ2-7; TRBD2 matches at 8 bases. This CDR3 region has 19 residues. The V and J ends lost 3 bases and 7 bases, in that order; junction bases with no gene match: 23. CDR3 region: CASSFKPSLFPPSGGEQYF. The CDR3 DNA is TGTGCCAGCAGTTTTAAACCTTCCCTCTTTCCACCGTCGGGGGGGGAGCAGTACTTC.

The rearrangement joins TRBV28 to TRBJ1-2; 8 positions agree with TRBD1. V was pared by 6 bases and J by 4 bases, with 10 bases of the junction left unmatched. Germline V gives CDR1 MDHEN, CDR2 SYDVKM. This CDR3 comprises 15 residues. The CDR3 DNA follows: TGTGCCAGCAGGGATGCCAGGGGGCGCAGCTATGGCTACACCTTC. Protein product: CASRDARGRSYGYTF.

This clonotype was counted ten times or more. The chain has TRBV9 and TRBJ1-4; no definite D call. Germline V gives CDR1 SGDLS, CDR2 YYNGEE. The CDR3 contains 15 residues. V was clipped by 4 bases and J by 5 bases, with 15 bases between them. The CDR3: CASSPGLRRNEKLFF. Here the CDR3 DNA reads TGTGCCAGCAGCCCAGGCCTAAGGAGGAATGAAAAACTGTTTTTT.

This clonotype was seen at least ten times. The CDR3 protein is CAWSRLAGERAYEQYF. The CDR3, as DNA: TGTGCCTGGAGTAGGTTAGCGGGAGAAAGGGCCTACGAGCAGTACTTC. The chain uses TRBV30 and TRBJ2-7; TRBD2 matches at 9 bases. J lost 2 bases, V lost 2 bases, and 10 bases had no gene match. Looked up from germline, CDR1 is GTSNPN and CDR2 is SVGIG (reference sequence). CDR3 length equals 16 residues.

This chain uses TRBV4-2 with TRBJ1-3; D is unresolved. With 4 bases removed from V and 3 bases from J, the gap between germline ends came to 10 bases. This CDR3 is built from 14 residues. Germline CDR1 reads LGHNA; CDR2 reads YNFKEQ. The CDR3 sequence is CASSPREGGNTIYF. Here the CDR3 DNA reads TGTGCCAGCAGCCCTCGGGAGGGTGGAAACACCATATATTTT.

The gene calls are TRBV7-9 and TRBJ2-3; D perhaps matches TRBD2 (5 bases). CDR3 length equals 13 residues. CDR1 and CDR2 from the germline V gene are SEHNR and FQNEAQ (reference sequence). Trimming cost V 11 bases and J 4 bases, with 16 bases left between them. The CDR3 region has the DNA TGTGCCTGTAATACCCCCGGGGCAGATACGCAGTATTTT. Translating gives CACNTPGADTQYF.

This clonotype was detected many times. This chain connects TRBV5-6 to TRBJ2-7; the D call may be TRBD1 or TRBD2 (5 bases each). V was shortened by 4 bases and J by 2 bases, with 13 bases between the two germline ends. The CDR3 consists of 14 residues. The germline V gene encodes CDR1 SGHDT and CDR2 YYEEEE. The CDR3 bases are TGTGCCAGCAGCCCCCGGGACCGAACCTACGAGCAGTACTTC. The encoded protein is CASSPRDRTYEQYF.

In its sample, this clonotype was seen many times. The chain has TRBV29-1 and TRBJ2-7; either TRBD1 or TRBD2 may supply D (5 bases each). The CDR3 spans 12 residues. Looked up from germline, CDR1 is SQVTM and CDR2 is ANQGSEA. The V end was cut by 3 bases, the J end by 6 bases, with 12 bases between. Written as DNA, the CDR3 is TGCAGCGTTGACCAGGGAAGCGGCGAGCAGTACTTC. Residues: CSVDQGSGEQYF.

In its sample, this clonotype was seen many times. V usage is TRBV2 and J usage is TRBJ1-6; 7 bases line up with TRBD1. The length of the CDR3 is 15 residues. V was clipped by 6 bases and J by 8 bases; unmatched bases: 10. CDR1 and CDR2 (germline): SNHLY, FYNNEI. This CDR3 is CASRQQGSGDSPLHF. The CDR3 DNA reads as TGTGCCAGCAGGCAACAGGGGTCGGGAGATTCACCCCTCCACTTT.

V gene TRBV27 combines with J gene TRBJ2-1; unclear D gene. V was cut by 2 bases and J by 7 bases, with 6 bases left in between. This CDR3 has 12 amino acids. Germline CDR1 is MNHEY and CDR2 is SMNVEV (reference sequence). The CDR3 is CASSLNRNEQFF. For the CDR3, the DNA is TGTGCCAGCAGTTTAAATAGAAATGAGCAGTTCTTC.

The sample holds many counts of this clonotype. The chain joins TRBV6-6 to TRBJ1-4; unclear D gene. Germline V gives CDR1 MNHNY, CDR2 SVGAGI (reference sequence). Trimming pared 9 bases from V and 7 bases from J, leaving 12 bases between. This CDR3 is built from 12 residues. CDR3 bases: TGTGCCAGTGAGGGTAGTAGTGAAAAACTGTTTTTT. This gives the protein CASEGSSEKLFF.

This clonotype was found a few times. This chain joins TRBV5-1 and TRBJ2-5; D is possibly TRBD1 (7 bases). Germline V gene data show CDR1 as SGHRS and CDR2 as YFSETQ. This CDR3 comprises 14 residues. Trimming shortened V by 4 bases and J by 4 bases, and 14 bases separated the two germline ends. CDR3 sequence reads: CASSPYRGGETQYF. The CDR3 bases are TGCGCCAGCAGCCCTTACAGGGGAGGAGAGACCCAGTACTTC. Variable domain in full (rest from reference TRBV5-1 and TRBJ2-5): KAGVTQTPRYLIKTRGQQVTLSCSPISGHRSVSWYQQTPGQGLQFLFEYFSETQRNKGNFPGRFSGRQFSNSRSEMNVSTLELGDSALYLCASSPYRGGETQYFGPGTRLLVL.

In its sample, this clonotype was seen many times. This chain's CDR3 is CASSQVWAAVYEQYF. In nucleotides, the CDR3 is TGTGCCAGCAGCCAAGTCTGGGCAGCGGTCTACGAGCAGTACTTC. The chain joins TRBV3-1 to TRBJ2-7; D possibly corresponds to TRBD2 (5 bases). Germline V lookup: CDR1 LGHDT, CDR2 YNNKEL (reference sequence). V was shortened by 1 base and J by 3 bases, with 13 bases between the two germline ends. The CDR3 loop spans 15 amino acids.

V and J are TRBV20-1 and TRBJ1-1, with D hard to call. Trimming cost V 3 bases and J 1 base, with 12 bases left between them. This CDR3 region has 14 residues. Germline lookup yields CDR1 DFQATT and CDR2 SNEGSKA (reference sequence). The CDR3 region is CSARGIETNTEAFF. CDR3 DNA sequence: TGCAGTGCTAGGGGTATAGAAACGAACACTGAAGCTTTCTTT.

This clonotype was detected ten times or more. This chain links TRBV9 with TRBJ2-7, with 16 bases that match TRBD2. This CDR3 spans 17 amino acids. V lost 4 bases, J lost 3 bases, and 7 bases stayed unmatched. Germline CDR1 and CDR2: SGDLS and YYNGEE. This chain's CDR3 is CASSPTGTSGGVYEQYF. The CDR3 DNA reads TGTGCCAGCAGCCCGACCGGGACTAGCGGGGGGGTCTACGAGCAGTACTTC.